The rows below give T cell receptor beta chains drawn from one sample of a study of T cell responses to AZD1222 COVID-19 vaccine. Here immunoSEQ multiplex PCR was the method, and the copy in TCRdb shows in-frame clones only, minus some. The top ten clones hold about 3.2% of a sample with about 160,000 clones, roughly 90% of them seen once. Sequenced here: peripheral blood, sampled 28 days after the second AZD1222 dose. These receptors came from an adult who received the AZD1222 COVID-19 vaccine. Each CDR3 is given with its conserved first and last residue. A D gene is named only where the DNA matches it firmly. Where a row states a size, it is once, few, many or the class of an expanded clone; other rows omit it.

len	v_gene	d_gene	j_gene	abundance	CDR3nt	CDR3aa
14	TRBV6-6	TRBD2	TRBJ2-1	.	TGTGCCACCGGACTAGCGGGAGGGTACAATGAGCAGTTCTTC	CATGLAGGYNEQFF
16	TRBV2	TRBD2	TRBJ2-1	.	TGTGCCAGCAGCGCGGGGGTACTAGCGGGGAAGGTTGAGCAGTTCTTC	CASSAGVLAGKVEQFF
13	TRBV25-1	.	TRBJ1-5	.	TGTGCCAGCGCCAAGGTGGGTTTTGAGCCCCAGCATTTT	CASAKVGFEPQHF
11	TRBV10-2	.	TRBJ1-5	once	TGCGCCAGCAGTGAGGGCTCGGAACAGCATTTT	CASSEGSEQHF
16	TRBV5-6	TRBD2	TRBJ2-1	once	TGTGCCAGCAGCCCGGGACTAGCGGAGGCCTACAATGAGCAGTTCTTC	CASSPGLAEAYNEQFF
15	TRBV19	.	TRBJ2-1	.	TGTGCCACCGAGGGTGGGGGGGCTAGAGGCAATGAGCAGTTCTTC	CATEGGGARGNEQFF
13	TRBV10-3	.	TRBJ1-2	once	TGTGCCATCAGTGAGAAAAGGGACTATGGCTACACCTTC	CAISEKRDYGYTF
15	TRBV5-6	.	TRBJ2-1	.	TGTGCCAGCAGCTTGGGTCGGACCAGCGGCAATGAGCAGTTCTTC	CASSLGRTSGNEQFF
13	TRBV20-1	.	TRBJ2-2	.	TGCAGTGCTAGTAAACCGGGAACCGGGGAGCTGTTTTTT	CSASKPGTGELFF
15	TRBV29-1	.	TRBJ1-3	.	TGCAGCGTTGGAGGTTCCGCAGGGCCCTCAAACACCATATATTTT	CSVGGSAGPSNTIYF
15	TRBV4-1	TRBD1	TRBJ1-1	.	TGCGCCAGCAGCCAAGGGGGCCAGGGGGCGACTGAAGCTTTCTTT	CASSQGGQGATEAFF
16	TRBV6-4	TRBD2	TRBJ2-2	once	TGTGCCAGCAGCCCCGCGGGAGAGGGGAACACCGGGGAGCTGTTTTTT	CASSPAGEGNTGELFF
15	TRBV18	.	TRBJ1-2	.	TGTGCCAGCTCACCATTTATGGGGGGTTCACAGGGCTACACCTTC	CASSPFMGGSQGYTF
13	TRBV19	.	TRBJ2-7	.	TGTGCCAGTAGTAACCGGGGGCCCCGCGAGCAGTACTTC	CASSNRGPREQYF
14	TRBV27	.	TRBJ1-1	.	TGTGCCAGCAGTCTAAAACAGGGGAACACTGAAGCTTTCTTT	CASSLKQGNTEAFF
14	TRBV5-1	.	TRBJ1-1	.	TGCGCCAGCACAGAGAGGGGTACAAACACTGAAGCTTTCTTT	CASTERGTNTEAFF
14	TRBV27	.	TRBJ2-7	.	TGTGCCAGCAGTTTATTGGTAGGGAACAACGAGCAGTACTTC	CASSLLVGNNEQYF
17	TRBV7-2	.	TRBJ2-7	.	TGTGCCAGCAGCCAAAGGGTTTTCCGGTTGTCAACCTACGAGCAGTACTTC	CASSQRVFRLSTYEQYF
13	TRBV7-2	TRBD2	TRBJ2-3	.	TGTGCCAGCCGGCGGGAGCCCGCAGATACGCAGTATTTT	CASRREPADTQYF
18	TRBV5-1	TRBD1	TRBJ2-6	.	TGCGCCAGCAGCTTGGCGGGACAGACGAGCTCTGGGGCCAACGTCCTGACTTTC	CASSLAGQTSSGANVLTF
12	TRBV12-3/TRBV12-4	.	TRBJ1-2	.	TGTGCCAGCAGCCCTGACAACTATGGCTACACCTTC	CASSPDNYGYTF
14	TRBV14	.	TRBJ2-2	.	TGTGCCAGCAGCCAAGATCGTGTAGCCGGGGAGCTGTTTTTT	CASSQDRVAGELFF
16	TRBV27	TRBD2	TRBJ2-1	.	TGTGCCAGCAGTTCCATAGCGGGACCCTCCTACAATGAGCAGTTCTTC	CASSSIAGPSYNEQFF
14	TRBV6-1	TRBD1	TRBJ1-1	few	TGTGCCAGCAGTGAACGGACAGGGTACACTGAAGCTTTCTTT	CASSERTGYTEAFF